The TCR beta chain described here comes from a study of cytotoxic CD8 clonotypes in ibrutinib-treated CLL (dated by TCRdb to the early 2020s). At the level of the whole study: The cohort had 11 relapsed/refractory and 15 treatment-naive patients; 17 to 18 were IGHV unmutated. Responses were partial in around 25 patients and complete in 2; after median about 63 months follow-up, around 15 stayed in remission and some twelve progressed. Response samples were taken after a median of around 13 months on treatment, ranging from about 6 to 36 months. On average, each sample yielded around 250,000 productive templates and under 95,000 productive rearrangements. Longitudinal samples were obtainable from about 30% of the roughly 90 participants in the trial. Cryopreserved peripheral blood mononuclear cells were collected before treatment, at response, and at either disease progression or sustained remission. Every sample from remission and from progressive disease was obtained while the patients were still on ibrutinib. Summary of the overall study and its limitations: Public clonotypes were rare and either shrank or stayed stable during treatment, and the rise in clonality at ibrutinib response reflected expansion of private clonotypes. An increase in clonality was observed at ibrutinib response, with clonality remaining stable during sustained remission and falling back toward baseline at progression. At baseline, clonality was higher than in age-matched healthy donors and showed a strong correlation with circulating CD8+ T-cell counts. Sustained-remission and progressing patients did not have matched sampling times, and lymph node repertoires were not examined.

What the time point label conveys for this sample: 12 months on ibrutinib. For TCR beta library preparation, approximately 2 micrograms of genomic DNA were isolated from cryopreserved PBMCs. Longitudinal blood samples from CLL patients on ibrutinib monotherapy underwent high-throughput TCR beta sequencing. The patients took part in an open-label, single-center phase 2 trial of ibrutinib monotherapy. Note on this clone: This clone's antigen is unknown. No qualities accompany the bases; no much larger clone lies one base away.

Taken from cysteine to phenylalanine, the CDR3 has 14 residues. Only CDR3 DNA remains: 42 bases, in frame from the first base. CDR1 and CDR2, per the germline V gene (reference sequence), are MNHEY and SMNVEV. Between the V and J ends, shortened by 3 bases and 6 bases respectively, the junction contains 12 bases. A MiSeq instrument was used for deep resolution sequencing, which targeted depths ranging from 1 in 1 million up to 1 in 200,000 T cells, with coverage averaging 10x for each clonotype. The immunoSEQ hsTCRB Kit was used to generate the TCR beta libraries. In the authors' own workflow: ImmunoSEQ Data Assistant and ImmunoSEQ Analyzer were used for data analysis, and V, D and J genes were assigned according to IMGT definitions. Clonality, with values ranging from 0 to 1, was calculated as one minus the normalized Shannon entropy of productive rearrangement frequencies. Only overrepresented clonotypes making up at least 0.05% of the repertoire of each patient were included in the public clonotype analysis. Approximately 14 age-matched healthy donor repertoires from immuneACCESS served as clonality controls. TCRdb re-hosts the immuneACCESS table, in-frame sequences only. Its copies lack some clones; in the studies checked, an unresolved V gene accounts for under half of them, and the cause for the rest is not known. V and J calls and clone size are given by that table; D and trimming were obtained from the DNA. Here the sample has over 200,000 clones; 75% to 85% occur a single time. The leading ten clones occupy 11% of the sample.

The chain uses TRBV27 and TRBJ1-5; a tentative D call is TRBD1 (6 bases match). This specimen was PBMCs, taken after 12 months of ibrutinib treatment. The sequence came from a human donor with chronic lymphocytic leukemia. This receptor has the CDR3 CASSFSGASQPQHF. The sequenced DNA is TGTGCCAGCAGTTTCTCAGGGGCGAGTCAGCCCCAGCATTTT.